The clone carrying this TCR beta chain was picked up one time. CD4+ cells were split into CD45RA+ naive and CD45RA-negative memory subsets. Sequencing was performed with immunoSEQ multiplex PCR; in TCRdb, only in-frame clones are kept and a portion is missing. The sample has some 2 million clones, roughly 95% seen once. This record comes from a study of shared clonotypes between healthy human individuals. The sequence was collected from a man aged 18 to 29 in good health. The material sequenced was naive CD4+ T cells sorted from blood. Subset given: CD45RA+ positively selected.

The CDR3 DNA reads as TGTGCCAGCAGCTTAGCTGCGGGGCTGAGCCAAGAGACCCAGTACTTC. Translated: CASSLAAGLSQETQYF. The V call is TRBV7-2, the J call TRBJ2-5; a weak D match, TRBD2 (6 bases). The germline CDR1 and CDR2 sequences are SGHTA and FQGNSA. The CDR3 is 16 residues long. Trimming shortened V by 0 bases and J by 1 base, and 12 bases separated the two germline ends.